This entry lists 28 T cell receptor beta chains sequenced from one sample in a study of cytomegalovirus exposure and HLA in healthy donors. PCR used 60 Vbeta primers and 13 Jbeta primers. Sequencing used immunoSEQ multiplex PCR; TCRdb keeps in-frame clones, though not all of them. The sample contains 170,000 or so clones, around 86% of which appear only once. Sequencing was carried out using PBMCs. The receptors originated from a man aged 50 to 59 in good health and CMV-seronegative.

This sequence joins TRBV28 and TRBJ2-7, with a weak D call TRBD2 (5 bases). The CDR3 is made up of 13 amino acids. Trimming removed 5 bases at V and 1 base at J, with 9 bases between. In germline, CDR1 is MDHEN, CDR2 SYDVKM. The CDR3 DNA reads TGTGCCAGCAGTGAAGGACTTTCCTACGAGCAGTACTTC. Amino acids: CASSEGLSYEQYF.

The genes are TRBV30 and TRBJ2-5; D gene unclear. This CDR3 comprises 14 residues. Between the trimmed V and J ends, which lost 7 bases and 5 bases, there was a span of 20 bases. Per germline, CDR1 GTSNPN and CDR2 SVGIG (reference sequence). This chain's CDR3 is CASTSMGNGETQYF. The CDR3 region has the DNA TGTGCCTCGACGTCAATGGGTAACGGGGAGACCCAGTACTTC.

The chain joins TRBV7-2 to TRBJ1-6; D remains unclear. In germline, CDR1 is SGHTA, CDR2 FQGNSA. Trimming took off 1 base at V and 6 bases at J, with 10 bases between the two ends. This CDR3 is built from 15 residues. CDR3: CASSLGTQTNSPLHF. For the CDR3, the DNA is TGTGCCAGCAGCTTAGGGACTCAGACTAATTCACCCCTCCACTTT.

The chain carries TRBV2 and TRBJ2-5; a possible D gene is TRBD2 (5 bases). Germline assignment: CDR1 SNHLY and CDR2 FYNNEI. The CDR3 loop spans 13 amino acids. Trimming cost V 11 bases and J 5 bases, with 18 bases left between them. The CDR3 bases are TGTGCCTGCCAGAGGACTGGGCCGGAGACCCAGTACTTC. This translates into CACQRTGPETQYF.

The V gene is TRBV11-1, the J gene TRBJ1-2; 9 bases are a match to TRBD1. Trimming removed 5 bases from V and 4 bases from J; junction bases left unmatched: 5. Germline V CDR1 and CDR2: SGHAT, FQDESV (reference sequence). CDR3 length: 14 amino acids. CDR3 residues: CASSDRDRVYGYTF. CDR3 sequence (DNA): TGTGCCAGCAGCGACCGGGACAGGGTCTATGGCTACACCTTC.

The chain has TRBV6-6 and TRBJ2-7; 7 bases align to TRBD2. Germline V lookup: CDR1 MNHNY, CDR2 SVGAGI (reference sequence). The CDR3 covers 13 residues. The V and J ends lost 6 bases and 1 base, in that order; junction bases with no gene match: 3. CDR3 DNA sequence: TGTGCCAGCAGGGGACTAACTTCCTACGAGCAGTACTTC. It translates to CASRGLTSYEQYF.

This clone was seen a few times. This chain connects TRBV4-2 to TRBJ2-7; the match to TRBD2 covers 13 bases. Germline CDR1 is LGHNA and CDR2 is YNFKEQ. The CDR3 totals 16 residues. With 0 bases clipped from V and 7 bases from J, the junction kept 6 bases outside the gene matches. The CDR3 DNA sequence: TGTGCCAGCAGCCAAGATACCGGACTAGCGGGGGTTGAGCAGTACTTC. This gives the protein CASSQDTGLAGVEQYF.

This clone was counted only a few times. The chain recombines TRBV7-9 with TRBJ2-7; the D is unclear. This CDR3 is built from 11 residues. The ends were cut back, 4 bases at V and 6 bases at J, with 7 bases in the middle. The V gene's germline CDR1 is SEHNR and CDR2 FQNEAQ (reference sequence). The CDR3 spells CASSSPGEQYF. DNA for the CDR3: TGTGCCAGCAGCTCCCCGGGCGAGCAGTACTTC.

The genes are TRBV4-1 and TRBJ2-1, with TRBD2 matching 8 bases. CDR3 length: 14 residues. The germline CDR1 and CDR2 sequences are MGHRA and YSYEKL. Trimming took 8 bases from V and 7 from J; bases not matched to a gene: 10. CDR3 sequence reads: CASGRAGVENEQFF. The CDR3 region has the DNA TGCGCCAGCGGCCGAGCGGGAGTGGAAAATGAGCAGTTCTTC.

The rearrangement uses TRBV9 and TRBJ2-5; 11 bases match TRBD2. The CDR3 has 18 residues. Germline CDR1 is SGDLS and CDR2 is YYNGEE. V lost 3 bases to trimming and J lost 5 bases; unmatched junction nucleotides: 15. The chain's CDR3 is CASSARPLAGGPRETQYF. DNA of the CDR3: TGTGCCAGCAGCGCCCGACCTTTAGCGGGGGGGCCCCGGGAGACCCAGTACTTC.

A few counts support this clone. The V call is TRBV5-4, the J call TRBJ1-4; 7 bases line up with TRBD1. With V trimmed by 2 bases and J by 2 bases, 3 bases remained unmatched. This CDR3 is built from 15 residues. CDR1 SGHNT and CDR2 YYREEE come from the germline V gene (reference sequence). CDR3 sequence reads: CASSFDRATNEKLFF. As DNA, the CDR3 is TGTGCCAGCAGCTTCGACAGGGCTACTAATGAAAAACTGTTTTTT. Full variable domain (outside the CDR3, taken from reference TRBV5-4 and TRBJ1-4): ETGVTQSPTHLIKTRGQQVTLRCSSQSGHNTVSWYQQALGQGPQFIFQYYREEENGRGNFPPRFSGLQFPNYSSELNVNALELDDSALYLCASSFDRATNEKLFFGSGTQLSVL.

The chain couples TRBV5-5 to TRBJ1-4; 9 bases are a match to TRBD1. V was pared by 6 bases and J by 8 bases, with 8 bases of the junction left unmatched. The V gene's germline CDR1 is SGHKS and CDR2 YYEKEE (reference sequence). CDR3 length: 14 amino acids. DNA for the CDR3: TGTGCCAGCACCAACCGGGACAGGGAAGAAAAACTGTTTTTT. Protein product: CASTNRDREEKLFF.

V gene TRBV6-5 combines with J gene TRBJ1-3; D is ambiguous. Trimming took off 2 bases at V and 3 bases at J, with 11 bases between the two ends. In germline, CDR1 is MNHEY, CDR2 SVGAGI. CDR3 length: 15 amino acids. The DNA for the CDR3 is TGTGCCAGCAGTTACACGGAATCGGGTGGAAACACCATATATTTT. It specifies CASSYTESGGNTIYF.

This chain links TRBV5-1 with TRBJ1-2, with no clear D. Looked up from germline, CDR1 is SGHRS and CDR2 is YFSETQ. This CDR3 contains 14 residues. V lost 0 bases and J lost 2, with 8 bases in between. The chain's CDR3 is CASSLVARNYGYTF. The CDR3 DNA is TGCGCCAGCAGCTTGGTGGCCAGGAACTATGGCTACACCTTC. The whole variable domain, filled in from reference TRBV5-1 and TRBJ1-2, reads KAGVTQTPRYLIKTRGQQVTLSCSPISGHRSVSWYQQTPGQGLQFLFEYFSETQRNKGNFPGRFSGRQFSNSRSEMNVSTLELGDSALYLCASSLVARNYGYTFGSGTRLTVV.

As for this clone: At one boundary the junction diverges from the germline segment, which might be a read error. Distinct nucleotide sequences in the sample also encode this CDR3. This chain uses TRBV5-6 with TRBJ2-7, with 7 positions matching TRBD1. In germline, CDR1 is SGHDT, CDR2 YYEEEE. The CDR3 is 13 residues long. In DNA form, the CDR3 reads TGTGCCAGTAGCTTGGTACAGGGGTACGAGCAGTACTTC. Its translation is CASSLVQGYEQYF.

J is TRBJ2-3 and V is TRBV10-3, with TRBD2 as a possible D gene (7 bases). The germline gives CDR1 ENHRY, CDR2 SYGVKD. CDR3 length: 13 residues. V was pared by 8 bases and J by 3 bases, with 12 bases between. The chain's CDR3 is CAIRGDTTDTQYF. CDR3 bases: TGTGCCATCCGGGGGGACACTACAGATACGCAGTATTTT.

Of note for this clone: Other nucleotide sequences in the sample specify the same CDR3. This chain connects TRBV5-4 to TRBJ2-2; D possibly corresponds to TRBD1 (5 bases). The CDR3 covers 14 residues. The V gene's germline CDR1 is SGHNT and CDR2 YYREEE (reference sequence). Trimming stripped 0 bases from V and 4 bases from J, with 7 bases between. The DNA for the CDR3 is TGTGCCAGCAGCTTGGCTCAGGGCACCGGGGAGCTGTTTTTT. Amino acids: CASSLAQGTGELFF.

The chain links TRBV2 to TRBJ2-7; TRBD2 might be the D (5 bases). The germline V and J ends were trimmed by 2 bases and 2 bases, with 13 bases remaining between them. The CDR3 consists of 15 residues. CDR1 is SNHLY, CDR2 FYNNEI, per germline. CDR3 in amino acids: CASSELGQEAYEQYF. DNA for the CDR3: TGTGCCAGCAGTGAACTAGGGCAGGAGGCCTACGAGCAGTACTTC.

The rearrangement links TRBV9 to TRBJ1-2, with D possibly TRBD1 on 5 matching bases. Germline V gene data show CDR1 as SGDLS and CDR2 as YYNGEE. The V and J ends lost 3 bases and 6 bases respectively, with 15 bases between them. This CDR3 spans 14 amino acids. The CDR3 nucleotides are TGTGCCAGCAGCGGAGGACATCCTGGCGATGGCTACACCTTC. It is translated as CASSGGHPGDGYTF. Supplemented by reference TRBV9 and TRBJ1-2, the full variable domain reads DSGVTQTPKHLITATGQRVTLRCSPRSGDLSVYWYQQSLDQGLQFLIQYYNGEERAKGNILERFSAQQFPDLHSELNLSSLELGDSALYFCASSGGHPGDGYTFGSGTRLTVV.

The rearrangement links TRBV7-9 to TRBJ1-1; perhaps TRBD1 as D (5 bases). Germline assignment: CDR1 SEHNR and CDR2 FQNEAQ (reference sequence). Trimming shortened V by 5 bases and J by 4 bases, and 14 bases separated the two germline ends. The CDR3 consists of 14 residues. In DNA, the CDR3 is TGTGCCAGCAGCGGGGGATTGGGAGGCACTGAAGCTTTCTTT. This sequence encodes CASSGGLGGTEAFF.

The chain combines TRBV18 with TRBJ2-1, with a weak D call TRBD2 (6 bases). The V gene's germline CDR1 is KGHSH and CDR2 LQKENI. V was trimmed by 6 bases and J by 6 bases, leaving 30 bases between them. The CDR3 totals 19 residues. CDR3 in DNA: TGTGCCAGCTCGCCCCTAGCGTCCTCCCGATGGGCAGAGGGCAATGAGCAGTTCTTC. It encodes CASSPLASSRWAEGNEQFF.

The chain recombines TRBV2 with TRBJ2-1; TRBD2 matches 7 bases. Germline CDR1 SNHLY, CDR2 FYNNEI. The trim removed 9 bases at V and 5 bases at J, leaving 10 bases unmatched. The CDR3 contains 14 residues. CDR3 sequence reads: CASHLRGTHNEQFF. The CDR3 DNA follows: TGTGCCAGTCATTTGCGGGGGACCCACAATGAGCAGTTCTTC. The variable domain in full, completed from reference TRBV2 and TRBJ2-1, reads EPEVTQTPSHQVTQMGQEVILRCVPISNHLYFYWYRQILGQKVEFLVSFYNNEISEKSEIFDDQFSVERPDGSNFTLKIRSTKLEDSAMYFCASHLRGTHNEQFFGPGTRLTVL.

V and J are TRBV11-2 and TRBJ2-2, with unresolved D. Trimming stripped 2 bases from V and 6 bases from J, with 7 bases between. The CDR3 runs to 13 residues. The V gene's germline CDR1 is SGHAT and CDR2 FQNNGV. CDR3 region: CASSLSVAGELFF. In DNA form, the CDR3 reads TGTGCCAGCAGCTTAAGCGTGGCCGGGGAGCTGTTTTTT.

This rearrangement joins TRBV19 to TRBJ2-1; 8 bases agree with TRBD2. The CDR3 runs 13 residues. Germline loops: CDR1 LNHDA, CDR2 SQIVND (reference sequence). V lost 6 bases to trimming and J lost 4 bases; unmatched junction nucleotides: 2. For the CDR3, the DNA is TGTGCCAGTAGGGTAGCGGGGTACAATGAGCAGTTCTTC. Translated: CASRVAGYNEQFF.

The chain links TRBV7-9 to TRBJ1-4; the D gene is possibly TRBD1 (6 bases). This CDR3 comprises 18 residues. V was cut by 4 bases and J by 5 bases, with 23 bases left in between. Germline V gives CDR1 SEHNR, CDR2 FQNEAQ (reference sequence). CDR3 sequence reads: CASSSLRAPTGLNEKLFF. The CDR3 coding sequence is TGTGCCAGCAGCTCTCTCAGGGCCCCTACAGGGCTGAATGAAAAACTGTTTTTT.

This clone occurred a few times. The V call is TRBV19, the J call TRBJ2-3; D might be TRBD1 (6 bases). Germline-derived CDR1 and CDR2 are LNHDA and SQIVND (reference sequence). The CDR3 consists of 15 residues. Trimming removed 3 bases at V and 0 bases at J, with 10 bases between. CDR3 in amino acids: CASSISRGSTDTQYF. CDR3 in DNA: TGTGCCAGTAGTATTAGTAGGGGGAGCACAGATACGCAGTATTTT.

CDR3 amino acids: CASSRQGGSNQPQHF. The CDR3 DNA follows: TGTGCCAGCAGTCGACAGGGAGGAAGCAATCAGCCCCAGCATTTT. This rearrangement joins TRBV28 to TRBJ1-5; 7 bases align to TRBD1. This CDR3 region has 15 residues. CDR1 is MDHEN and CDR2 is SYDVKM in the germline V gene. V gave up 5 bases and J gave up 1 base; unmatched junction bases: 5.

CDR3 DNA sequence: TGTGCCAGTAGTATAGGGACGGACACCTACGAGCAGTACTTC. Translated: CASSIGTDTYEQYF. This chain joins TRBV19 and TRBJ2-7, with TRBD1 as a possible D gene (5 bases). CDR1 is LNHDA and CDR2 is SQIVND in the germline V gene (reference sequence). The CDR3 contains 14 residues. The ends were cut back, 1 base at V and 2 bases at J, with 9 bases in the middle. Drawing the rest from reference TRBV19 and TRBJ2-7, the complete variable domain is DGGITQSPKYLFRKEGQNVTLSCEQNLNHDAMYWYRQDPGQGLRLIYYSQIVNDFQKGDIAEGYSVSREKKESFPLTVTSAQKNPTAFYLCASSIGTDTYEQYFGPGTRLTVT.